This T cell receptor (beta chain) came from a study of blood T cell repertoires in COVID-19. Study summary: Spain, Italy and the United States supplied samples that represented acute and convalescent COVID-19. PBMCs, B-cell-depleted T cells, or T cells were the source of the cDNA or gDNA that made up the material.

The V gene's germline CDR1 is MDHEN and CDR2 SYDVKM. This CDR3 is built from 10 residues. This clone was seen a few times. A junction boundary mismatches the germline segment, possibly from a read error. In the authors' workflow: By means of reference gene primer amplification, nucleated cell counts were estimated. The method was immunoSEQ multiplex PCR; TCRdb's version includes in-frame clones alone and lacks a portion of them. For V, J and clone size, that table is used; D and trimming come from the DNA. In the table there are a few hundred thousand clones, 86% of which are singletons. The chain uses TRBV28 and TRBJ1-2; D unclear. The sequenced sample was peripheral blood. The origin of this receptor is a woman aged 25 to 39 with active or convalescent COVID-19. The CDR3 coding sequence is TGTGCCAGCAGTTCCGGTGTCTTCGCCTTC. Its protein product is CASSSGVFAF.